A selection of T cell receptor beta chains follows, all from one sample in a study of T cell repertoires in cytomegalovirus infection. MiXCR was run by TCRdb on the reads, yielding one entry per CDR3 protein. The top ten hold 4.3% of the sample, which has 300,000 to 400,000 distinct CDR3 sequences, over 7.5% seen once. Material for sequencing was PBMCs. These receptors came from a human donor in good health (CMV status not recorded). Some clones in this sample may be carry-over from other donors' samples. Both conserved end residues are part of each CDR3. D genes are given only for firm matches. Only part of the rows carry a size: once, few, many, or a class if the clone is expanded.

TRBD2 TRBJ2-7 - TRBV3-1 CASSQDRTSGRRAQQYF TGTGCCAGCAGCCAAGATAGGACTAGCGGGAGAAGGGCTCAGCAGTACTTC
TRBD1 TRBJ2-5 - TRBV24-1 CATSDPGGRETQYF TGTGCCACCAGTGACCCAGGGGGCCGGGAGACCCAGTACTTC
- TRBJ2-7 few TRBV19 CASSSGPTYEQYF TGTGCCAGTAGTAGCGGGCCCACCTACGAGCAGTACTTC
TRBD2 TRBJ2-1 few TRBV6-1 CASRAGLAGVRNEQFF TGTGCCAGCAGGGCGGGACTAGCGGGAGTGAGAAATGAGCAGTTCTTC
- TRBJ1-1 - TRBV20-1 CGARGFGGNTEAFF TGCGGTGCTAGAGGGTTTGGAGGGAACACTGAAGCTTTCTTT
- TRBJ2-5 medium-sized TRBV7-2 CASSLARGSETQYF TGTGCCAGCAGCTTAGCCAGGGGCTCAGAGACCCAGTACTTC
- TRBJ1-2 - TRBV29-1 CSGGTRGNYGYTF TGCAGCGGAGGAACGAGGGGAAATTATGGCTACACCTTC
- TRBJ2-5 few TRBV4-3 CASSQDFGGQETQYF TGCGCCAGCAGCCAAGATTTTGGGGGGCAAGAGACCCAGTACTTC
TRBD1 TRBJ1-2 many TRBV12-3/TRBV12-4 CASSLVDWDRDYGYTF TGTGCCAGCAGTTTAGTCGATTGGGACAGGGACTATGGCTACACCTTC
- TRBJ1-1 many TRBV2 CASSWQGTVEAFF TGTGCCAGCAGTTGGCAGGGAACAGTTGAAGCTTTCTTT
TRBD1 TRBJ1-2 - TRBV10-3 CAISGTGINYGYTF TGTGCCATCAGTGGGACAGGGATTAACTATGGCTACACCTTC
TRBD1 TRBJ2-3 few TRBV11-2 CASSSLQGNTQYF TGTGCCAGCTCCTCACTACAGGGGAATACGCAGTATTTT
- TRBJ1-1 many TRBV12-3/TRBV12-4 CASSLSGTGEAFF TGTGCCAGCAGTTTATCAGGGACGGGTGAAGCTTTCTTT
- TRBJ1-4 few TRBV7-9 CASSLGPGMGLDEKLFF TGTGCCAGCAGCTTAGGACCAGGGATGGGACTGGATGAAAAACTGTTTTTT
- TRBJ1-2 - TRBV4-3 CASSQDTGASYTF TGCGCCAGCAGCCAAGACACGGGGGCTAGCTACACCTTC
- TRBJ1-2 - TRBV11-2 CASSLGAGKANYGYTF TGTGCCAGCAGCTTAGGTGCAGGGAAAGCTAACTATGGCTACACCTTC
TRBD1 TRBJ2-2 - TRBV29-1 CSAIGQGAIGELFF TGCAGCGCCATAGGACAGGGGGCGATCGGGGAGCTGTTTTTT
- TRBJ2-2 - TRBV2 CASSENWGFPAGELFF TGTGCCAGCAGTGAAAATTGGGGGTTCCCCGCCGGGGAGCTGTTTTTT
TRBD1 TRBJ1-2 many TRBV11-2 CASNPGGNYGYTF TGTGCCAGCAACCCAGGGGGAAACTATGGCTACACCTTC
- TRBJ2-1 few TRBV6-6 CASSSQDSYNEQFF TGTGCCAGCAGTTCCCAGGATTCGTACAATGAGCAGTTCTTC
TRBD2 TRBJ2-5 many TRBV7-2 CASSSSGGAWKTQYF TGTGCCAGCAGCTCTAGCGGGGGGGCCTGGAAGACCCAGTACTTC
TRBD1 TRBJ1-5 - TRBV20-1 CSADYRGSNQPQHF TGCAGTGCTGATTACAGGGGGAGCAATCAGCCCCAGCATTTT
TRBD1 TRBJ2-7 - TRBV10-3 CATRQGQYEQYF TGTGCCACCAGACAGGGCCAGTACGAGCAGTACTTC
TRBD2 TRBJ2-7 - TRBV27 CASSLSLLAVSYEQYF TGTGCCAGCAGTTTATCACTACTAGCGGTTTCCTACGAGCAGTACTTC
- TRBJ1-2 - TRBV28 CASSSRGYTF TGTGCCAGCAGTTCCCGTGGCTACACCTTC
- TRBJ1-2 many TRBV7-2 CASTKYGTRGASDYGYTF TGTGCCAGCACCAAATATGGGACTCGAGGGGCTTCGGACTATGGCTACACCTTC
- TRBJ2-7 few TRBV12-3/TRBV12-4 CASSFRETATYEQYF TGTGCCAGCAGTTTCCGCGAGACAGCGACCTACGAGCAGTACTTC
TRBD1 TRBJ1-1 - TRBV6-8 CASSGTGATDTEAFF TGTGCCAGCAGCGGGACAGGGGCTACGGACACTGAAGCTTTCTTT
TRBD1 TRBJ2-7 - TRBV20-1 CSANLLTGPYEQYF TGCAGTGCCAACCTATTGACAGGGCCCTACGAGCAGTACTTC
TRBD2 TRBJ2-1 - TRBV4-1 CASSQTLAGGPYNEQFF TGCGCCAGCAGCCAAACGTTAGCGGGGGGGCCCTACAATGAGCAGTTCTTC
- TRBJ2-7 many TRBV7-4 CASSLAQKPGVHEQYF TGTGCCAGCAGCTTAGCGCAAAAGCCTGGGGTCCACGAGCAGTACTTC
- TRBJ1-1 few TRBV7-9 CASSASSLVTEAFF TGTGCCAGCAGCGCAAGCTCACTCGTCACTGAAGCTTTCTTT
TRBD2 TRBJ2-3 few TRBV6-2/TRBV6-3 CASSYRTSSRTDTQYF TGTGCCAGCAGTTACCGGACTAGCTCCCGCACAGATACGCAGTATTTT
- TRBJ2-7 few TRBV7-9 CASSLDRGSGEQYF TGTGCCAGCAGCTTAGACCGGGGGTCGGGGGAGCAGTACTTC
TRBD1 TRBJ2-1 many TRBV7-2 CASSRDTGGAAEQFF TGTGCCAGCAGTCGAGATACAGGGGGCGCAGCTGAGCAGTTCTTC
- TRBJ1-2 few TRBV28 CASRHYGYTF TGTGCCAGCAGGCACTATGGCTACACCTTC
- TRBJ1-3 - TRBV7-6 CASSLAPVQGYGNTIYF TGTGCCAGCAGCTTAGCGCCTGTGCAGGGATACGGAAACACCATATATTTT
- TRBJ1-2 few TRBV12-3/TRBV12-4 CASGTDGNYGYTF TGTGCCAGCGGCACCGATGGGAACTATGGCTACACCTTC
- TRBJ1-3 many TRBV7-9 CASSQDRISGNTIYF TGTGCCAGCAGCCAAGACCGTATCTCTGGAAACACCATATATTTT
TRBD1 TRBJ2-3 few TRBV20-1 CSARAVGTVAFGDTQYF TGCAGTGCTAGAGCCGTCGGGACAGTAGCCTTCGGTGATACGCAGTATTTT
- TRBJ1-5 - TRBV2 CASSIEWGRQPQHF TGTGCCAGCAGTATCGAATGGGGGCGACAGCCCCAGCATTTT
TRBD2 TRBJ2-1 - TRBV5-3 CASSWGLAGMNEQFF TGTGCCAGCAGCTGGGGACTAGCGGGGATGAATGAGCAGTTCTTC
- TRBJ1-2 few TRBV10-2 CASSDLGRGYGYTF TGCGCCAGCAGTGACCTGGGAAGGGGATATGGCTACACCTTC
TRBD1 TRBJ2-1 many TRBV7-2 CASSSYRGSYNEQFF TGTGCCAGCAGCTCGTACAGGGGCTCCTACAATGAGCAGTTCTTC
- TRBJ2-5 - TRBV28 CASSLRWGEETQYF TGTGCCAGCAGTTTAAGGTGGGGGGAAGAGACCCAGTACTTC
TRBD2 TRBJ2-1 few TRBV20-1 CSAMPPGLAGIDEQFF TGCAGTGCTATGCCCCCGGGACTAGCGGGAATCGATGAGCAGTTCTTC
- TRBJ1-2 - TRBV30 CAWTNGQLGYTF TGTGCCTGGACGAATGGACAGCTTGGCTACACCTTC
TRBD1 TRBJ2-7 many TRBV28 CASSSAGQDYEQYF TGTGCCAGCAGTTCGGCGGGACAGGACTACGAGCAGTACTTC
- TRBJ2-7 few TRBV4-1 CASSQDFRGAREQYF TGCGCCAGCAGCCAAGATTTTCGGGGGGCACGGGAGCAGTACTTC
TRBD2 TRBJ2-1 many TRBV7-2 CASSSTGLALNEQFF TGTGCCAGCAGCTCGACGGGACTAGCGCTCAATGAGCAGTTCTTC
TRBD2 TRBJ2-7 few TRBV7-2 CASSISGRGYEQYF TGTGCCAGCAGCATTAGCGGGCGCGGCTACGAGCAGTACTTC
TRBD1 TRBJ2-3 few TRBV7-2 CASSLARTGLTDTQYF TGTGCCAGCAGCCTAGCCCGGACAGGGTTAACAGATACGCAGTATTTT
- TRBJ1-5 - TRBV20-1 CSAPTTGPSNQPQHF TGCAGTGCTCCTACTACAGGGCCTAGCAATCAGCCCCAGCATTTT
- TRBJ2-7 - TRBV11-2 CASSKDSREQYF TGTGCCAGCAGCAAGGACTCTCGGGAGCAGTACTTC
- TRBJ2-3 many TRBV7-2 CASSVYKTGSTDTQYF TGTGCCAGCAGCGTCTACAAGACAGGTAGCACAGATACGCAGTATTTT